The clone carrying this T cell receptor (beta chain) has just a few counts. Other DNA sequences in this specimen translate into the identical CDR3. Per the authors' pipeline: Using reference gene primer amplification, nucleated cell counts were estimated. TCRdb's copy holds only in-frame clones and misses some; the assay was immunoSEQ multiplex PCR. From that table come the V and J calls and clone size; the DNA was used to work out D and trimming. The table shows roughly 300,000 clones, with 65% to 90% occurring only once. The source of the sample is a study of blood T cell repertoires in COVID-19. Trimming took off 3 bases at V and 0 bases at J, with 8 bases between the two ends. The CDR3 runs to 14 residues. Germline CDR1 is KGHSH and CDR2 is LQKENI.

The sequence derives from a human donor in a cohort sampled during active COVID-19. V and J are TRBV18 and TRBJ1-1; weak D call: TRBD1 (6 bases). Sequencing was performed on peripheral blood. CDR3 sequence reads: CASSPTGMNTEAFF. The CDR3, as DNA: TGTGCCAGCTCACCGACAGGCATGAACACTGAAGCTTTCTTT.